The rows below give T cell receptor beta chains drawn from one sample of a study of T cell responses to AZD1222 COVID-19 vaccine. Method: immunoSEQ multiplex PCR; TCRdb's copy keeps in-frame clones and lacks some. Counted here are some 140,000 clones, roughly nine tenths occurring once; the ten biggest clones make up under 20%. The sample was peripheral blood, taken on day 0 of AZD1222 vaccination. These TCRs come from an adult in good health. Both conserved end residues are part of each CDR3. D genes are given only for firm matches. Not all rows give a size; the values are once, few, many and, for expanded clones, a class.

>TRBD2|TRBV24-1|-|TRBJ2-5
CATSNSGGEETQYF
TGTGCCACCAGCAATAGCGGGGGGGAAGAGACCCAGTACTTC
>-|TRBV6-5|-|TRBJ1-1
CASNRPGENTEAFF
TGTGCCAGCAATCGCCCAGGGGAGAACACTGAAGCTTTCTTT
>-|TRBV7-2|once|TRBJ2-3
CASRPTRGGEDTQYF
TGTGCCAGCAGGCCAACGAGGGGGGGGGAAGATACGCAGTATTTT
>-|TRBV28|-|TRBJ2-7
CASSLNYEQYF
TGTGCCAGCAGTTTGAACTACGAGCAGTACTTC
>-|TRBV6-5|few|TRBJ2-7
CASAGANYEQYF
TGTGCCAGTGCAGGGGCCAACTACGAGCAGTACTTC
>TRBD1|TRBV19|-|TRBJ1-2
CASSLQGTGVHYGYTF
TGTGCCAGTAGTCTCCAGGGGACAGGGGTCCACTATGGCTACACCTTC
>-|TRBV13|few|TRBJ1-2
CASSLARRAGGYTF
TGTGCCAGCAGCTTAGCGAGGCGGGCGGGGGGCTACACCTTC
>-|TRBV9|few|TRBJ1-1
CASSPLQFEEAFF
TGTGCCAGCAGCCCACTCCAATTTGAAGAAGCTTTCTTT
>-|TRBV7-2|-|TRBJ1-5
CASSLEFRSGNQPQHF
TGTGCCAGCAGCTTAGAGTTTCGGTCTGGCAATCAGCCCCAGCATTTT
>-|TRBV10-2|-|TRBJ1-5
CASSEPTRAGGNQPQHF
TGCGCCAGCAGTGAACCCACCAGGGCGGGGGGCAATCAGCCCCAGCATTTT
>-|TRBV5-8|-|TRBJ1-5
CASSLGTPTHSNQPQHF
TGTGCCAGCAGCTTGGGTACTCCAACCCATAGCAATCAGCCCCAGCATTTT
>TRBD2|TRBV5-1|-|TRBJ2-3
CASSSGLATGDTQYF
TGCGCCAGCAGCTCCGGACTAGCGACGGGAGATACGCAGTATTTT
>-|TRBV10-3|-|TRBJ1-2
CAIRGGSGYTF
TGTGCCATTCGGGGGGGAAGTGGCTACACCTTC
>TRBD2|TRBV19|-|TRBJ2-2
CASRERDAGTGELFF
TGTGCCAGTAGGGAGCGGGATGCGGGCACCGGGGAGCTGTTTTTT
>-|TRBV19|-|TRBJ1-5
CASRRFQQPNQPQHF
TGTGCCAGTAGGAGGTTTCAGCAACCCAATCAGCCCCAGCATTTT
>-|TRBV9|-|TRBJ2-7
CASSEGSRSYEQYF
TGTGCCAGCAGCGAGGGATCCCGCTCCTACGAGCAGTACTTC
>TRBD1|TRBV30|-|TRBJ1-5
CAWTRTGAPNQPQHF
TGTGCCTGGACCAGGACAGGGGCCCCCAATCAGCCCCAGCATTTT
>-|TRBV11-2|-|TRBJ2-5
CASSLEGETQYF
TGTGCCAGCAGCTTAGAGGGAGAGACCCAGTACTTC
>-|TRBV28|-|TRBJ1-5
CASSAYRANQPQHF
TGTGCCAGCAGTGCCTACAGGGCCAATCAGCCCCAGCATTTT
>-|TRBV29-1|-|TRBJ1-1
CSAVAKMNTEAFF
TGCAGCGCAGTAGCAAAAATGAACACTGAAGCTTTCTTT
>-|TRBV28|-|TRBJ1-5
CASQGRVSNQPQHF
TGTGCCAGCCAGGGGCGGGTTAGCAATCAGCCCCAGCATTTT
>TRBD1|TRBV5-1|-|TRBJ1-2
CASSLAQSGGGGYTF
TGCGCCAGCAGCTTGGCCCAGTCAGGGGGAGGCGGCTACACCTTC
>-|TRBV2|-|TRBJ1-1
CASSEEEGLSTEAFF
TGTGCCAGCAGTGAAGAGGAAGGGCTCTCCACTGAAGCTTTCTTT
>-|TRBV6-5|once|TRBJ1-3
CASSSDHSDSGNTIYF
TGTGCCAGCAGTTCCGATCACAGTGACTCTGGAAACACCATATATTTT
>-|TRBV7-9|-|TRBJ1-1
CASSLEIGGPPEAFF
TGTGCCAGCAGCTTAGAAATTGGGGGACCCCCTGAAGCTTTCTTT
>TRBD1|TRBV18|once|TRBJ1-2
CASSRGTGTNYGYTF
TGTGCCAGCTCACGGGGGACAGGGACTAACTATGGCTACACCTTC